A single sample gave rise to the 32 T cell receptor beta chains below, sequenced in a study of shared T cell receptors in the human thymus. Sequencing was performed with immunoSEQ multiplex PCR; in TCRdb, only in-frame clones are kept and a portion is missing. The sample comprises roughly 500,000 clones, around 78% of which are singletons, and roughly 0.013% rests with the top ten. The data were also submitted as part of a second study, on human thymus T cells.

What was sequenced was thymocytes. The source is a boy under three years old with a congenital heart defect.

V usage is TRBV7-9 and J usage is TRBJ2-1; unclear D gene. The germline CDR1 and CDR2 sequences are SEHNR and FQNEAQ (reference sequence). The germline V and J ends were trimmed by 5 bases and 3 bases, with 14 bases remaining between them. The CDR3 is made up of 15 amino acids. The chain's CDR3 is CASSPPWAGYNEQFF. For the CDR3, the DNA is TGTGCCAGCAGCCCCCCTTGGGCCGGCTACAATGAGCAGTTCTTC.

A single count supports this clone. The chain links TRBV14 to TRBJ1-3, with TRBD1 matching over 12 bases. Per germline, CDR1 SGHDN and CDR2 FVKESK. The CDR3 totals 21 residues. Trimming removed 2 bases from V and 3 bases from J; junction bases left unmatched: 17. The CDR3 loop reads CASSQTRGQGAADDLGNTIYF. In nucleotides, the CDR3 is TGTGCCAGCAGCCAAACACGGGGACAGGGGGCCGCGGACGACCTTGGAAACACCATATATTTT. Supplemented by reference TRBV14 and TRBJ1-3, the full variable domain reads EAGVTQFPSHSVIEKGQTVTLRCDPISGHDNLYWYRRVMGKEIKFLLHFVKESKQDESGMPNNRFLAERTGGTYSTLKVQPAELEDSGVYFCASSQTRGQGAADDLGNTIYFGEGSWLTVV.

V is TRBV15 and J is TRBJ1-2; TRBD1 is a possible D gene (6 bases). V was trimmed by 1 base and J by 2 bases, leaving 8 bases between them. The germline CDR1 and CDR2 sequences are LNHNV and YYDKDF (reference sequence). This CDR3 has 14 residues. In nucleotides, the CDR3 is TGTGCCACCAGCAGAGGACAGGAGAACTATGGCTACACCTTC. It specifies CATSRGQENYGYTF. The entire variable domain, with the rest obtained from reference TRBV15 and TRBJ1-2, is as follows: DAMVIQNPRYQVTQFGKPVTLSCSQTLNHNVMYWYQQKSSQAPKLLFHYYDKDFNNEADTPDNFQSRRPNTSFCFLDIRSPGLGDTAMYLCATSRGQENYGYTFGSGTRLTVV.

Points on this clone: Relative to the germline gene, one junction end is altered; a read error may explain this. This same CDR3 is encoded by further DNA sequences in the sample. The rearrangement uses TRBV29-1 and TRBJ2-5; D might be TRBD2 (5 bases). Germline V gene lookup returns CDR1 SQVTM and CDR2 ANQGSEA. The CDR3 consists of 14 residues. CDR3: CSVPNAGTQETQYF. The CDR3, as DNA: TGTAGCGTTCCAAATGCGGGCACGCAAGAGACCCAGTACTTC.

This chain connects TRBV5-4 to TRBJ2-3; no reliable D call. Germline V gene sequence: CDR1 SGHNT, CDR2 YYREEE (reference sequence). V was trimmed by 4 bases and J by 6 bases, leaving 15 bases between them. CDR3 length equals 14 residues. This CDR3 reads CASSGSPYTDTQYF. The CDR3 DNA is TGTGCCAGCAGCGGTTCTCCTTACACGGATACGCAGTATTTT.

This clone is a singleton in its sample. This rearrangement joins TRBV6-1 to TRBJ1-5; D not resolved. The V end was cut by 11 bases, the J end by 7 bases, with 9 bases between. This CDR3 is 10 amino acids long. Germline V lookup: CDR1 MNHNS, CDR2 SASEGT. The CDR3, as DNA: TGTGCCGCTGCCAGGCAGCCCCAGCATTTT. This translates into CAAARQPQHF.

The chain has TRBV2 and TRBJ2-1; 9 nucleotides align to TRBD2. Germline CDR1 is SNHLY and CDR2 is FYNNEI. J gave up 0 bases and V 4 bases, and 4 bases lay outside the gene matches. This CDR3 has 16 residues. This CDR3 is CASSVAGGPSYNEQFF. The CDR3 DNA is TGTGCCAGCAGTGTGGCGGGAGGGCCCTCCTACAATGAGCAGTTCTTC.

The rearrangement links TRBV29-1 to TRBJ2-2, with 13 positions matching TRBD2. V trimming: 2 bases; J trimming: 7 bases; junction bases outside the gene matches: 13. Looked up from germline, CDR1 is SQVTM and CDR2 is ANQGSEA. The CDR3 length is 18 residues. CDR3 in amino acids: CSVEIGLAGVRTNGELFF. The CDR3 nucleotides are TGCAGCGTTGAAATAGGACTAGCGGGAGTTCGGACCAACGGGGAGCTGTTTTTT.

CDR3 loop: CASSWDYYNEQFF. The CDR3 region has the DNA TGTGCCAGCAGCTGGGACTACTACAATGAGCAGTTCTTC. The rearrangement uses TRBV7-9 and TRBJ2-1; 7 positions match TRBD2. V was pared by 4 bases and J by 3 bases, with 0 bases of the junction left unmatched. This CDR3 spans 13 amino acids. Germline V lookup: CDR1 SEHNR, CDR2 FQNEAQ (reference sequence).

V usage is TRBV5-4 and J usage is TRBJ2-7; 10 bases are shared with TRBD2. Germline lookup yields CDR1 SGHNT and CDR2 YYREEE (reference sequence). Germline trimming cut 1 base from V and 2 bases from J; bases unmatched to any gene: 12. The length of the CDR3 is 18 residues. The CDR3 bases are TGTGCCAGCAGCTTGAAGTCCTCTAGCGGGAGCATCACCTACGAGCAGTACTTC. Protein product: CASSLKSSSGSITYEQYF. Based on the CDR3 plus reference TRBV5-4 and TRBJ2-7, the full variable domain is ETGVTQSPTHLIKTRGQQVTLRCSSQSGHNTVSWYQQALGQGPQFIFQYYREEENGRGNFPPRFSGLQFPNYSSELNVNALELDDSALYLCASSLKSSSGSITYEQYFGPGTRLTVT.

The rearrangement uses TRBV10-2 and TRBJ2-1; 7 nucleotides match TRBD2. The CDR3 has 15 amino acids. Germline CDR1 reads WSHSY; CDR2 reads SAAADI. V shed 3 bases, J shed 5 bases, and the junction held 7 bases outside the gene matches. The CDR3 DNA sequence: TGCGCCAGCAGTGACCGCGGGGGAGGGGACAATGAGCAGTTCTTC. This sequence encodes CASSDRGGGDNEQFF.

The genes are TRBV19 and TRBJ2-7; possible D gene TRBD2, 7 bases. Germline lookup yields CDR1 LNHDA and CDR2 SQIVND (reference sequence). The CDR3 has 11 amino acids. Trimming stripped 9 bases from V and 6 bases from J, with 12 bases between. The CDR3 reads CASRAGAEQYF. The CDR3 coding sequence is TGTGCCAGCCGGGCGGGGGCCGAGCAGTACTTC.

The V and J genes are TRBV5-6 and TRBJ2-1; tentatively, D is TRBD2 (6 bases). The CDR3 consists of 14 residues. Trimming cost V 0 bases and J 6 bases, with 10 bases left between them. CDR1 and CDR2 from the germline V gene are SGHDT and YYEEEE. CDR3 coding DNA: TGTGCCAGCAGCTTGGTCTATAGCGGCAATGAGCAGTTCTTC. Protein sequence: CASSLVYSGNEQFF.

This clone was recorded a few times. This chain joins TRBV7-2 and TRBJ2-7; 7 nucleotides align to TRBD2. Looked up from germline, CDR1 is SGHTA and CDR2 is FQGNSA. V shed 0 bases, J shed 2 bases, and the junction held 10 bases outside the gene matches. This CDR3 comprises 17 residues. This CDR3 reads CASSLASAGDPPYEQYF. The CDR3 coding sequence is TGTGCCAGCAGCTTAGCGTCGGCGGGAGACCCCCCCTACGAGCAGTACTTC.

This rearrangement joins TRBV5-4 to TRBJ2-1; 7 bases agree with TRBD2. The germline gives CDR1 SGHNT, CDR2 YYREEE (reference sequence). There are 16 residues in the CDR3. V lost 4 bases to trimming and J lost 0 bases; unmatched junction nucleotides: 7. CDR3 sequence reads: CASSRGLPSSYNEQFF. The CDR3 coding sequence is TGTGCCAGCAGCCGGGGACTACCGAGCTCCTACAATGAGCAGTTCTTC.

The rearrangement uses TRBV15 and TRBJ2-1; 11 bases map to TRBD2. The trim removed 0 bases at V and 2 bases at J, leaving 6 bases unmatched. CDR1 and CDR2 from the germline V gene are LNHNV and YYDKDF (reference sequence). The CDR3 is 18 amino acids. CDR3: CATSRDSSGREAYNEQFF. In nucleotides, the CDR3 is TGTGCCACCAGCAGAGATAGTAGCGGGAGGGAGGCCTACAATGAGCAGTTCTTC.

This clone was found once. The chain carries TRBV4-3 and TRBJ2-1, with D tentatively TRBD2 (6 bases). This CDR3 has 16 residues. Germline V lookup: CDR1 LGHNA, CDR2 YSLEER. V lost 3 bases to trimming and J lost 2 bases, with 14 bases between them. The CDR3 sequence is CASSQRAGRTYNEQFF. DNA of the CDR3: TGCGCCAGCAGCCAGCGGGCAGGGAGGACCTACAATGAGCAGTTCTTC.

The CDR3 DNA follows: TGTGCCATCAGTGAAAGACAGGATGGCTACACCTTC. Its protein product is CAISERQDGYTF. J is TRBJ1-2 and V is TRBV10-3; a possible D gene is TRBD1 (6 bases). The CDR3 runs 12 residues. The V end was cut by 3 bases, the J end by 6 bases, with 8 bases between. Germline V gives CDR1 ENHRY, CDR2 SYGVKD.

The rearrangement uses TRBV10-3 and TRBJ1-5, with no clear D. This CDR3 region has 13 residues. V was pared by 7 bases and J by 7 bases, with 14 bases between. Germline V gene lookup returns CDR1 ENHRY and CDR2 SYGVKD. As DNA, the CDR3 is TGTGCCATCATGAGCGGGTTGGGGCAGCCCCAGCATTTT. Protein: CAIMSGLGQPQHF.

The rearrangement uses TRBV4-1 and TRBJ1-1, with D possibly matching TRBD1 (5 bases). Germline V gene lookup returns CDR1 MGHRA and CDR2 YSYEKL. Trimming took off 3 bases at V and 5 bases at J, with 16 bases between the two ends. The CDR3 has 15 amino acids. The CDR3 here is CASSQGIDRSTEAFF. CDR3 coding DNA: TGCGCCAGCAGCCAGGGAATAGACAGATCGACTGAAGCTTTCTTT.

The sample holds a few counts of this clone. The rearrangement joins TRBV30 to TRBJ2-1, with 7 bases aligning to TRBD2. The trim removed 4 bases at V and 5 bases at J, leaving 17 bases unmatched. Germline CDR1 is GTSNPN and CDR2 is SVGIG (reference sequence). The CDR3 loop spans 17 amino acids. CDR3 region: CAWTPGGHSGDDNEQFF. The CDR3 coding sequence is TGTGCCTGGACCCCGGGGGGTCACAGCGGGGACGACAATGAGCAGTTCTTC.

V gene TRBV10-3 combines with J gene TRBJ2-7, with D perhaps TRBD2 (6 bases). V lost 2 bases to trimming and J lost 4 bases, with 18 bases between them. This CDR3 is built from 16 residues. In germline, CDR1 is ENHRY, CDR2 SYGVKD. CDR3 loop: CAISEEMGTASYEQYF. Here the CDR3 DNA reads TGTGCCATCAGTGAGGAGATGGGGACTGCCTCTTACGAGCAGTACTTC.

The genes are TRBV10-3 and TRBJ2-7; TRBD1 matches at 7 bases. Trimming cost V 6 bases and J 6 bases; bases outside gene matches: 2. Germline assignment: CDR1 ENHRY and CDR2 SYGVKD. CDR3 size: 11 residues. CDR3 loop: CAISSGGEQYF. The DNA for the CDR3 is TGTGCCATCAGCTCAGGGGGCGAGCAGTACTTC.

The chain employs TRBV4-1 and TRBJ1-4; perhaps TRBD1 as D (5 bases). Germline lookup yields CDR1 MGHRA and CDR2 YSYEKL. V was shortened by 1 base and J by 8 bases, with 14 bases between the two germline ends. This CDR3 spans 15 amino acids. CDR3 residues: CASSQGTGGGEKLFF. In nucleotides, the CDR3 is TGCGCCAGCAGCCAAGGAACAGGCGGGGGAGAAAAACTGTTTTTT.

The V and J genes are TRBV14 and TRBJ2-7; TRBD1 aligns across 7 bases. Per germline, CDR1 SGHDN and CDR2 FVKESK. V lost 4 bases to trimming and J lost 4 bases; unmatched junction nucleotides: 7. The CDR3 extends over 14 amino acids. CDR3: CASSLRDSTYEQYF. In nucleotides, the CDR3 is TGTGCCAGCAGCCTGAGGGACAGCACTTACGAGCAGTACTTC.

A single count supports this clone. The V and J genes are TRBV11-1 and TRBJ1-5, with unresolved D. V lost 5 bases and J lost 0, with 17 bases in between. CDR3 length equals 17 residues. The germline V gene encodes CDR1 SGHAT and CDR2 FQDESV (reference sequence). The CDR3 bases are TGTGCCAGCAGCCAGAAACAACCTTACTATAGCAATCAGCCCCAGCATTTT. This codes for CASSQKQPYYSNQPQHF.

This chain joins TRBV5-8 and TRBJ2-5; 10 bases are shared with TRBD1. Per germline, CDR1 SGHTS and CDR2 YDEGEE. The CDR3 totals 15 residues. With V trimmed by 0 bases and J by 5 bases, 4 bases remained unmatched. Here the CDR3 reads CASSLGQGAWETQYF. CDR3 sequence (DNA): TGTGCCAGCAGCTTGGGACAGGGGGCATGGGAGACCCAGTACTTC.

This sequence joins TRBV6-1 and TRBJ1-5; the D gene is possibly TRBD1 (6 bases). The V end lost 2 bases, the J end lost 0 bases, and 11 bases lay between the germline ends. From germline, CDR1 is MNHNS and CDR2 SASEGT. The CDR3 contains 16 residues. The DNA of the CDR3 is TGTGCCAGCAGTGAAAAGGCAGGGGATAGCAATCAGCCCCAGCATTTT. Translation: CASSEKAGDSNQPQHF.

J is TRBJ2-1 and V is TRBV13, with 12 bases fitting TRBD2. Per the germline V gene, CDR1 is PRHDT and CDR2 is FYEKMQ (reference sequence). The CDR3 consists of 15 residues. V shed 5 bases, J shed 8 bases, and the junction held 7 bases outside the gene matches. The CDR3 DNA follows: TGTGCCAGCAGCCCCCGACTAGCGGGAGTGTATGAGCAGTTCTTC. Its translation: CASSPRLAGVYEQFF.

The J gene is TRBJ2-7, the V gene TRBV10-3, with D perhaps TRBD1 (6 bases). The CDR3 contains 14 residues. V lost 6 bases, J lost 0 bases, and 12 bases lay in between. CDR1 is ENHRY, CDR2 SYGVKD, per germline. The CDR3 sequence is CAIRQGRYSYEQYF. CDR3 coding DNA: TGTGCCATCAGACAGGGACGGTACTCCTACGAGCAGTACTTC.

The chain has TRBV25-1 and TRBJ1-4, with 8 nucleotides matching TRBD1. Germline V gives CDR1 MGHDK, CDR2 SYGVNS. With 0 bases clipped from V and 8 bases from J, the junction kept 8 bases outside the gene matches. CDR3 length: 16 residues. CDR3 loop: CASSEYPTGGFEKLFF. Here the CDR3 DNA reads TGTGCCAGCAGTGAATACCCAACAGGGGGTTTCGAAAAACTGTTTTTT.

The chain employs TRBV15 and TRBJ2-3, with a possible D match to TRBD1 (6 bases). The CDR3 has 16 residues. V was cut by 3 bases and J by 4 bases, with 17 bases left in between. Germline V gene lookup returns CDR1 LNHNV and CDR2 YYDKDF (reference sequence). The CDR3 DNA is TGTGCCACCAGCAGGGACGGGACACCCTGGGCAGATACGCAGTATTTT. Translated: CATSRDGTPWADTQYF. Variable domain in full (rest from reference TRBV15 and TRBJ2-3): DAMVIQNPRYQVTQFGKPVTLSCSQTLNHNVMYWYQQKSSQAPKLLFHYYDKDFNNEADTPDNFQSRRPNTSFCFLDIRSPGLGDTAMYLCATSRDGTPWADTQYFGPGTRLTVL.